This T cell receptor (beta chain) was sequenced during a study of cytomegalovirus exposure and HLA in healthy donors. Overall study findings and caveats: Many donors carried some public TCRs, although rarity characterized most TCR sequences. A later analysis linked a missense DCLRE1C variant to TCR beta V- and J-gene trimming.

Primers for the PCR totalled 60 Vbeta and 13 Jbeta. In the authors' methods: Later analysis identified roughly 82 million unique TCR beta chains, about 10 million shared. The method was immunoSEQ multiplex PCR; TCRdb's version includes in-frame clones alone and lacks a portion of them. D and trimming come from the DNA, and the V and J calls and clone size come from that table. The data show about 140,000 clones, with approximately 80% seen just once and approximately 3% held by the top ten. Germline CDR1 reads SGHAT; CDR2 reads FQNNGV. The junction had 11 bases not matched to a gene; V was cut back by 7 bases and J by 5 bases. This CDR3 region has 15 residues. For this clone: Antigen unknown.

The sequence derives from a male donor in good health and CMV-seronegative. The V call is TRBV11-2, the J call TRBJ2-1, with 7 nucleotides matching TRBD2. What was sequenced was PBMCs. The DNA for the CDR3 is TGTGCCAGCACCCCGATAGGGAGGGGTGACAATGAGCAGTTCTTC. It yields the protein CASTPIGRGDNEQFF.